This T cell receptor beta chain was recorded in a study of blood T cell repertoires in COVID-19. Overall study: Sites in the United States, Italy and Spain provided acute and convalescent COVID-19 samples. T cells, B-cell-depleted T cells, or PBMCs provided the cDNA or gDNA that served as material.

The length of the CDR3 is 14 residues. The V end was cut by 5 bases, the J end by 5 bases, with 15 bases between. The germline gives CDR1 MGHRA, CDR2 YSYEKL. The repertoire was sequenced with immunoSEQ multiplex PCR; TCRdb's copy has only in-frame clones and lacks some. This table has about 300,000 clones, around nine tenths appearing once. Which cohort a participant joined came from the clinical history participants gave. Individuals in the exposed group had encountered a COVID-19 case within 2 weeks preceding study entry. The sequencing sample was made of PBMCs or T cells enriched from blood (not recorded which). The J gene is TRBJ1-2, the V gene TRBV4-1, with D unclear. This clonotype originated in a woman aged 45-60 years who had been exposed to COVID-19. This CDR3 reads CASSLGWRDYGYTF. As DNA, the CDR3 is TGCGCCAGCAGCTTGGGTTGGAGGGATTATGGCTACACCTTC.